Shown below are 8 T cell receptor beta chains from a single sample sequenced in a study of shared clonotypes between healthy human individuals. Repertoires were generated with immunoSEQ multiplex PCR, while TCRdb's copy carries only in-frame clones and drops some. The sample yields about 2.4 million clones, just over 90% seen once. Material: naive CD4+ T cells sorted from blood. Subset in this sample: CD45RA+ positively selected. These receptors were collected from a man younger than 30 in good health.

A note on this clone: One end of the junction is discordant with germline, which a read error may explain. This chain joins TRBV27 and TRBJ2-7, with 11 bases lining up with TRBD1. Germline CDR1 MNHEY, CDR2 SMNVEV (reference sequence). The CDR3 length is 12 residues. As DNA, the CDR3 is TGTGCCAGCAGCCGGGACAGGGGGGCCCTCCACTTC. It yields the protein CASSRDRGALHF.

The chain has TRBV6-1 and TRBJ2-1; no reliable D call. Deletions cut 11 bases from V and 9 bases from J, with 20 bases between. Germline V gives CDR1 MNHNS, CDR2 SASEGT. This CDR3 is 13 amino acids long. Written as DNA, the CDR3 is TGTGCCGGCCGGGTTGAGGCAGTCGGTGAGCAGTTCTTC. Amino acid sequence: CAGRVEAVGEQFF.

For the CDR3, the DNA is TGCGCCAGCAGCTTGTTGGGAATCACCGGGGAGCTGTTTTTT. It specifies CASSLLGITGELFF. This chain joins TRBV5-1 and TRBJ2-2; no clear D. Between the trimmed V and J ends, which lost 1 base and 4 bases, there was a span of 8 bases. The germline gives CDR1 SGHRS, CDR2 YFSETQ. This CDR3 is built from 14 residues.

The chain joins TRBV4-2 to TRBJ1-2, with TRBD1 as a possible D gene (5 bases). V lost 3 bases and J 3 bases, leaving 11 bases between the germline ends. CDR3 length equals 14 residues. Germline CDR1 is LGHNA and CDR2 is YNFKEQ. CDR3 bases: TGTGCCAGCAGCCAGATGGACACAGACTATGGCTACACCTTC. This sequence encodes CASSQMDTDYGYTF.

The genes are TRBV9 and TRBJ2-7, with D perhaps given as TRBD1 or TRBD2 (5 bases each). With 4 bases removed from V and 0 bases from J, the gap between germline ends came to 11 bases. Germline V gives CDR1 SGDLS, CDR2 YYNGEE. The CDR3 is 14 amino acids. The CDR3 sequence is CASSTLGTSYEQYF. DNA for the CDR3: TGTGCCAGCAGCACGCTCGGGACCTCCTACGAGCAGTACTTC.

The chain employs TRBV5-6 and TRBJ2-1; weak D call: TRBD1 (7 bases). Germline lookup yields CDR1 SGHDT and CDR2 YYEEEE. This CDR3 is built from 15 residues. Trimming removed 6 bases from V and 6 bases from J, with 19 bases in between. The CDR3 nucleotides are TGTGCCAGCACCCTTCAGGGGGGAATAATCAATGAGCAGTTCTTC. Its protein product is CASTLQGGIINEQFF.

The V call is TRBV5-1, the J call TRBJ2-7, with 7 bases fitting TRBD1. This CDR3 region has 14 residues. CDR1 is SGHRS, CDR2 YFSETQ, per germline. Trimming took 0 bases from V and 5 from J; bases not matched to a gene: 5. In DNA form, the CDR3 reads TGCGCCAGCAGCTTGGAGGGGGCGGTAAACGAGCAGTACTTC. Translation gives CASSLEGAVNEQYF.

This chain joins TRBV10-3 and TRBJ1-6, with D possibly being TRBD1 (6 bases). V lost 3 bases and J lost 11, with 14 bases in between. CDR1 is ENHRY, CDR2 SYGVKD, per germline. CDR3 size: 14 residues. The CDR3 sequence is CAISEAGGGPPLHF. Written as DNA, the CDR3 is TGTGCCATCAGTGAAGCCGGGGGGGGGCCACCCCTCCACTTT.